The entry that follows covers one TCR beta chain sequence. This table comes from immunoSEQ multiplex PCR, and its TCRdb copy is limited to in-frame clones, with some not included. The repertoire holds some 61,000 clones, with 75% to 90% as singletons. This sample is drawn from a study of OX40 agonist ivuxolimab in advanced cancers. The CDR3 is 14 residues long. V was cut by 7 bases and J by 0 bases, with 13 bases left in between. Germline lookup yields CDR1 MNHNS and CDR2 SASEGT. This specimen consisted of CD4+ or CD8+ T cells sorted from blood, obtained in a trial of the OX40 agonist ivuxolimab. This clonotype originated in an adult with an advanced solid tumor such as melanoma, head and neck, liver or kidney cancer. The V gene is TRBV6-1, the J gene TRBJ2-7, with D perhaps matching TRBD2 (5 bases). The CDR3 sequence is CASTRGAGSYEQYF. The CDR3, as DNA: TGTGCCAGCACCCGGGGAGCAGGCTCCTACGAGCAGTACTTC.